The present TCR beta chain was sequenced within a study of T-cell reconstitution after alpha-beta-depleted transplantation in children. Findings and caveats of the study: T-cell numbers and diversity one year post-transplant derived largely from freshly generated T cells. As was reported, about two months after transplant, alpha-beta T cells came from several hundred expanded graft clones. Surviving recipient T cells and intrathymic progenitors accounted for some patients' high TCRbeta diversity at day 60.

Using unique molecular identifiers, the investigators prepared the TCRbeta library. One entry per CDR3 protein results from TCRdb running MiXCR on the PCR reads. The sample has more than 400,000 distinct CDR3 sequences; over 9.5% are singletons. This clonotype was observed a few times. Its antigen is undetermined. The CDR3 consists of 16 residues. CDR1 and CDR2 (germline): DFQATT, SNEGSKA (reference sequence). V trimming: 5 bases; J trimming: 3 bases; junction bases outside the gene matches: 11. The TCR originated in a female patient between 2 and 10 years old who had a stem cell transplant for aplastic anemia, so the T cells may come from the graft donor. J is TRBJ2-2 and V is TRBV20-1; 8 bases map to TRBD2. The sequences come from PBMCs, mostly from graft donor cells, collected 180 days after TCRalphabeta/CD19-depleted stem cell transplant. The CDR3 loop reads CSASVAGRGDTGELFF. CDR3 DNA: TGCAGTGCTTCCGTTGCCGGGAGGGGAGACACCGGGGAGCTGTTTTTT.